What follows are 21 T cell receptor beta chains derived from one specimen sequenced in a study of OX40 agonist ivuxolimab in advanced cancers. Here immunoSEQ multiplex PCR was the method, and the copy in TCRdb shows in-frame clones only, minus some. The top ten clones hold around 0.76% of a sample with 80,000 to 100,000 clones, 70% to 90% of them seen once. Sequencing was performed on CD4+ or CD8+ T cells sorted from blood, taken in a trial of the OX40 agonist ivuxolimab. These receptors all stem from an adult with an advanced solid tumor such as melanoma, head and neck, liver or kidney cancer.

The rearrangement uses TRBV7-2 and TRBJ1-5; 7 bases match TRBD1. The V segment lost 5 bases and the J segment 4 bases; nucleotides outside the gene matches: 5. This CDR3 contains 14 residues. Germline V gives CDR1 SGHTA, CDR2 FQGNSA. CDR3 protein: CASSKQGKNQPQHF. CDR3 bases: TGTGCCAGCAGCAAACAGGGGAAGAATCAGCCCCAGCATTTT.

This clone was seen a single time. The CDR3 protein is CASSHKQGANEKLFF. For the CDR3, the DNA is TGTGCCAGCAGCCACAAACAGGGGGCGAATGAAAAACTGTTTTTT. This rearrangement joins TRBV5-4 to TRBJ1-4, with 9 bases matching TRBD1. Trimming at V came to 4 bases and at J to 5 bases, leaving 6 bases not matched to a gene. The CDR3 runs 15 residues. Germline CDR1 and CDR2: SGHNT and YYREEE (reference sequence).

The chain couples TRBV11-2 to TRBJ2-2; TRBD1 aligns across 9 bases. The germline V gene has CDR1 SGHAT and CDR2 FQNNGV. With 10 bases clipped from V and 4 bases from J, the junction kept 13 bases outside the gene matches. CDR3 length: 16 amino acids. DNA for the CDR3: TGTGCCACTCACTCTAGGGGGACAGGGATCACCGGGGAGCTGTTTTTT. This codes for CATHSRGTGITGELFF.

J is TRBJ2-7 and V is TRBV11-2; 7 positions agree with TRBD1. V gave up 3 bases and J gave up 0 bases; unmatched junction bases: 2. Germline values: CDR1 SGHAT, CDR2 FQNNGV. The CDR3 runs 14 residues. CDR3 sequence reads: CASSFQGVSYEQYF. CDR3 DNA: TGTGCCAGCAGCTTCCAGGGGGTCTCCTACGAGCAGTACTTC.

The V gene is TRBV4-3, the J gene TRBJ2-7; no definite D call. The V gene's germline CDR1 is LGHNA and CDR2 YSLEER. The CDR3 is 17 amino acids. V gave up 0 bases and J gave up 8 bases, with 23 bases separating them. The chain's CDR3 is CASSQEKYPQLSYQQYF. The CDR3 region has the DNA TGCGCCAGCAGCCAAGAAAAGTACCCTCAGTTGTCGTATCAGCAGTACTTC.

This clone is a singleton in its sample. Written as DNA, the CDR3 is TGTGCCAGCAGCCTCGGGGTGGGGGGTAGAGAGCAGTACTTC. As protein: CASSLGVGGREQYF. V usage is TRBV11-2 and J usage is TRBJ2-7, with a possible D match to TRBD2 (6 bases). Trimming shortened V by 5 bases and J by 7 bases, and 18 bases separated the two germline ends. The germline V gene encodes CDR1 SGHAT and CDR2 FQNNGV. The CDR3 contains 14 residues.

J is TRBJ1-1 and V is TRBV30, with D unclear. The CDR3 length is 13 residues. Per the germline V gene, CDR1 is GTSNPN and CDR2 is SVGIG (reference sequence). Trimming cost V 3 bases and J 1 base, with 9 bases left between them. CDR3 bases: TGTGCCTGGAGGGCCAGTACGAACACTGAAGCTTTCTTT. Translated: CAWRASTNTEAFF.

This clone occurred once. The chain employs TRBV7-9 and TRBJ1-2; D remains ambiguous. V shed 0 bases and J shed 8 bases, with 7 bases lying between them. The germline V gene has CDR1 SEHNR and CDR2 FQNEAQ (reference sequence). There are 12 residues in the CDR3. The CDR3 here is CASSLAQEGYTF. The CDR3 DNA reads as TGTGCCAGCAGCTTAGCGCAGGAAGGCTACACCTTC.

The chain recombines TRBV28 with TRBJ1-3; TRBD1 is a possible D gene (5 bases). There are 17 residues in the CDR3. The germline CDR1 and CDR2 sequences are MDHEN and SYDVKM. Trimming took 2 bases from V and 0 from J, leaving 14 bases between them. The CDR3 sequence: CASSLDFQGTSGNTIYF. The DNA for the CDR3 is TGTGCCAGCAGTTTAGATTTCCAAGGGACCTCTGGAAACACCATATATTTT.

This clone was observed a few times. This rearrangement joins TRBV5-4 to TRBJ1-2, with D unresolved. Germline CDR1 is SGHNT and CDR2 is YYREEE (reference sequence). V shed 4 bases and J shed 2 bases, with 9 bases lying between them. The CDR3 is 13 amino acids. CDR3 in amino acids: CASSADGNYGYTF. The CDR3, as DNA: TGTGCCAGCAGCGCGGACGGGAACTATGGCTACACCTTC.

The chain carries TRBV7-2 and TRBJ2-3, with D possibly matching TRBD1 (6 bases). In germline, CDR1 is SGHTA, CDR2 FQGNSA. V was pared by 6 bases and J by 4 bases, with 11 bases between. CDR3 length: 13 amino acids. The CDR3 protein is CASRGQGSDTQYF. The CDR3 DNA reads as TGTGCCAGCAGGGGGCAGGGGTCAGATACGCAGTATTTT.

The chain carries TRBV6-5 and TRBJ1-1; tentatively, D is TRBD1 (6 bases). Germline CDR1 and CDR2: MNHEY and SVGAGI. CDR3 size: 15 residues. Trimming stripped 0 bases from V and 4 bases from J, with 12 bases between. CDR3 in amino acids: CASSYSAGGRTEAFF. The CDR3 bases are TGTGCCAGCAGTTACTCTGCGGGGGGCCGCACTGAAGCTTTCTTT.

The V call is TRBV9, the J call TRBJ1-2; 7 bases agree with TRBD1. The CDR3 sequence is 16 residues long. CDR1 is SGDLS and CDR2 is YYNGEE in the germline V gene. J lost 2 bases, V lost 0 bases, and 7 bases had no gene match. DNA of the CDR3: TGTGCCAGCAGCGTAGGTGTAGGGGACAGCAACTATGGCTACACCTTC. Its translation: CASSVGVGDSNYGYTF. The whole variable domain, filled in from reference TRBV9 and TRBJ1-2, reads DSGVTQTPKHLITATGQRVTLRCSPRSGDLSVYWYQQSLDQGLQFLIQYYNGEERAKGNILERFSAQQFPDLHSELNLSSLELGDSALYFCASSVGVGDSNYGYTFGSGTRLTVV.

The V call is TRBV5-6, the J call TRBJ2-3, with D possibly TRBD1 on 5 matching bases. The germline CDR1 and CDR2 sequences are SGHDT and YYEEEE. There are 14 residues in the CDR3. V was clipped by 0 bases and J by 4 bases, with 9 bases between them. As DNA, the CDR3 is TGTGCCAGCAGCTTGGTCAGGGTCCCAGATACGCAGTATTTT. Its protein product is CASSLVRVPDTQYF. The entire variable domain, with the rest obtained from reference TRBV5-6 and TRBJ2-3, is as follows: DAGVTQSPTHLIKTRGQQVTLRCSPKSGHDTVSWYQQALGQGPQFIFQYYEEEERQRGNFPDRFSGHQFPNYSSELNVNALLLGDSALYLCASSLVRVPDTQYFGPGTRLTVL.

This chain uses TRBV7-9 with TRBJ2-7; TRBD1 is a possible D gene (6 bases). Germline CDR1 is SEHNR and CDR2 is FQNEAQ (reference sequence). The CDR3 is 14 residues long. V lost 2 bases and J lost 7, with 15 bases in between. CDR3 nucleotides: TGTGCCAGCAGCTTATTCCAGGGGAGTTCGGAGCAGTACTTC. Its protein is CASSLFQGSSEQYF.

The V and J genes are TRBV4-1 and TRBJ2-2, with D perhaps TRBD1 (6 bases). The V end lost 1 base, the J end lost 4 bases, and 10 bases lay between the germline ends. Per the germline V gene, CDR1 is MGHRA and CDR2 is YSYEKL. This CDR3 has 15 amino acids. CDR3 sequence (DNA): TGCGCCAGCAGCCAAGTGGCAGGGGTCACCGGGGAGCTGTTTTTT. Its protein is CASSQVAGVTGELFF.

This chain links TRBV30 with TRBJ2-5; weak D call: TRBD2 (6 bases). Trimming took 5 bases from V and 2 from J, leaving 6 bases between them. Germline V lookup: CDR1 GTSNPN, CDR2 SVGIG (reference sequence). CDR3 length equals 11 residues. In DNA form, the CDR3 reads TGTGCCTGGGGGAGGCAAGAGACCCAGTACTTC. It translates to CAWGRQETQYF. The full variable domain, with the rest looked up from reference TRBV30 and TRBJ2-5, is SQTIHQWPATLVQPVGSPLSLECTVEGTSNPNLYWYRQAAGRGLQLLFYSVGIGQISSEVPQNLSASRPQDRQFILSSKKLLLSDSGFYLCAWGRQETQYFGPGTRLLVL.

The chain couples TRBV4-1 to TRBJ2-7, with 12 bases identical to TRBD1. V was clipped by 5 bases and J by 6 bases; unmatched bases: 11. Germline V CDR1 and CDR2: MGHRA, YSYEKL. This CDR3 contains 16 residues. The CDR3 loop reads CASSYTRDRGRGEQYF. CDR3 bases: TGCGCCAGCAGCTACACCCGGGACAGGGGGCGCGGCGAGCAGTACTTC.

The chain employs TRBV20-1 and TRBJ2-7; D not resolved. There are 11 residues in the CDR3. The V gene lost 2 bases and the J gene lost 3 bases, with 5 bases spanning the gap. Germline V gene sequence: CDR1 DFQATT, CDR2 SNEGSKA (reference sequence). CDR3 sequence (DNA): TGCAGTGCTAGAAACAACTACGAGCAGTACTTC. Translation: CSARNNYEQYF.

The chain uses TRBV7-9 and TRBJ1-5; D unresolved. The V and J ends lost 2 bases and 1 base respectively, with 9 bases between them. The germline gives CDR1 SEHNR, CDR2 FQNEAQ (reference sequence). The CDR3 is made up of 15 amino acids. Here the CDR3 DNA reads TGTGCCAGCAGCTTATCCGGGCAGAGCAATCAGCCCCAGCATTTT. The encoded protein is CASSLSGQSNQPQHF.

V and J are TRBV5-1 and TRBJ2-1, with 10 bases lining up with TRBD2. This CDR3 spans 15 amino acids. CDR1 SGHRS and CDR2 YFSETQ come from the germline V gene. J was trimmed by 7 bases and V by 0 bases; bases with no gene match: 4. CDR3 region: CASSLGSSGGNEQFF. The CDR3 DNA reads as TGCGCCAGCAGCTTGGGTTCTAGCGGGGGAAATGAGCAGTTCTTC.